Listed here is a single TCR beta chain. Given a much more abundant clone one base away, this may be a read error. The CDR3 length is 12 residues. Trimming took 5 bases from V and 7 from J, leaving 12 bases between them. CDR1 DFQATT and CDR2 SNEGSKA come from the germline V gene (reference sequence). TCR alpha and beta CDR3 regions were amplified from RNA using iRepertoire nested multiplex PCR. TCRdb used MiXCR to reprocess the multiplex PCR reads, holding one entry per CDR3 protein. The table includes 300,000 to 450,000 distinct CDR3 sequences, around 45% detected once. The data belong to a study of glioma-infiltrating T cells. Whole-study context: Glioma patients had dexamethasone for six or fewer days before surgery.

The material sequenced was glioma tissue, nonneoplastic brain tissue, or PBMCs (not recorded which). The rearrangement uses TRBV20-1 and TRBJ2-1, with D hard to call. This TCR was sampled from a human donor with low-grade glioma or glioblastoma, undergoing nonglioma brain surgery, or in good health (not recorded which). The CDR3 sequence: CSAVRQVNEQFF. The CDR3 nucleotides read TGCAGTGCTGTACGCCAGGTAAATGAGCAGTTCTTC.